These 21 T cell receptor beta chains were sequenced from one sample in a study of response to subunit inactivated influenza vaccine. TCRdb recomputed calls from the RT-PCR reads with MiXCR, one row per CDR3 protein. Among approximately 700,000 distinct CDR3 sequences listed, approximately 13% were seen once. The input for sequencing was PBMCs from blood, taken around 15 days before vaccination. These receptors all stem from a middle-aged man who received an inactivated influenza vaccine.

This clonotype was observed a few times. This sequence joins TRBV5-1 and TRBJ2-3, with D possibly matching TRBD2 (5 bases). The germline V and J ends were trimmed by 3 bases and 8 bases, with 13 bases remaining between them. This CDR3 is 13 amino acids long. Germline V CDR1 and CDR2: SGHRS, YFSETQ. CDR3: CASSSASEGTQYF. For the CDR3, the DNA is TGCGCCAGCAGCTCGGCCTCCGAGGGTACGCAGTATTTT.

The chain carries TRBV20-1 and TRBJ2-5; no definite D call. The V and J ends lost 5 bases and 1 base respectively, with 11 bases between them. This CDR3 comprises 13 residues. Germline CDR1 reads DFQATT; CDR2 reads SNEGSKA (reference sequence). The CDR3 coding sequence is TGCAGTGCTGGATACACAGTCCAAGAGACCCAGTACTTC. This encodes CSAGYTVQETQYF.

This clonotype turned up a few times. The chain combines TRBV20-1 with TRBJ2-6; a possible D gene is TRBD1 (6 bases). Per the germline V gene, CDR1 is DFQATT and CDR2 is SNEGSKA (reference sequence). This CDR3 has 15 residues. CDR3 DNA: TGCAGCGCCCCACAGGGCCCAGGGGGGGCCAACGTCCTGACTTTC. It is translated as CSAPQGPGGANVLTF.

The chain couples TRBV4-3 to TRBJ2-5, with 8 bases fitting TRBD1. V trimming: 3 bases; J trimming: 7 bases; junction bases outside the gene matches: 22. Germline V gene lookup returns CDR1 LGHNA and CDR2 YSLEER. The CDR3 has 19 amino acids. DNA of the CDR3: TGCGCCAGCAGCCAGAATGCGCGCTCCACTTGGACAGGGAGTACGACCCAGTACTTC. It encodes CASSQNARSTWTGSTTQYF.

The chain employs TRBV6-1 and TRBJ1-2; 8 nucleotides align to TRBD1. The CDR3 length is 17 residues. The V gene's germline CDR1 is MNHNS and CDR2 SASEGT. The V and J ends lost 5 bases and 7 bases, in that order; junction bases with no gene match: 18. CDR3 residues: CASSTLDRAISFSGYTF. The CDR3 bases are TGTGCCAGCAGTACCCTGGACAGGGCGATCTCGTTTAGTGGCTACACCTTC.

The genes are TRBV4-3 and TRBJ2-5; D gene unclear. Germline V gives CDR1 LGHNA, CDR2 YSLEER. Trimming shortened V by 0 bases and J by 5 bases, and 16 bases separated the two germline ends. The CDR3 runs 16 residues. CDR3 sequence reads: CASSQDIGRPGETQYF. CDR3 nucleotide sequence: TGCGCCAGCAGCCAAGATATAGGACGCCCTGGGGAGACCCAGTACTTC.

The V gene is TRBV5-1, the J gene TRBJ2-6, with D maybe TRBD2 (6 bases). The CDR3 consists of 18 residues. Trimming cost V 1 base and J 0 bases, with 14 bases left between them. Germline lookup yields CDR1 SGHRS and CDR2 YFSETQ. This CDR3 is CASSLTGGSASGANVLTF. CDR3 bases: TGCGCCAGCAGCTTGACTGGGGGGTCCGCCTCTGGGGCCAACGTCCTGACTTTC.

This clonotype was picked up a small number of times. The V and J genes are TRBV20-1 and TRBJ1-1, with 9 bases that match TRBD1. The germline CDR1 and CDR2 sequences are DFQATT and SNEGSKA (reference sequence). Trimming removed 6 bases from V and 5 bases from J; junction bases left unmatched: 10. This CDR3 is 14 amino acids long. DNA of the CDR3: TGCAGTGCAGAGACCGGGACAGGGTTGACTGAAGCTTTCTTT. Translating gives CSAETGTGLTEAFF.

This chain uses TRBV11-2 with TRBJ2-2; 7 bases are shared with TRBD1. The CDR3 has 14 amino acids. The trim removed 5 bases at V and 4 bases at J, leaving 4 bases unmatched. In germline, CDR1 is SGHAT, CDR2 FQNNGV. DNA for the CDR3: TGTGCCAGCAGCCCGGACAGGCTCACCGGGGAGCTGTTTTTT. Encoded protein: CASSPDRLTGELFF.

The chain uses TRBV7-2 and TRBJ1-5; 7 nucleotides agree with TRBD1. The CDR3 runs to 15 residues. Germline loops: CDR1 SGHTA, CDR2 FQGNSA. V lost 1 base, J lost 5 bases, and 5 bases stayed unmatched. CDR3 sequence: CASSLESTGYQPQHF. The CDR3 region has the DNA TGTGCCAGCAGCTTAGAATCGACAGGGTATCAGCCCCAGCATTTT. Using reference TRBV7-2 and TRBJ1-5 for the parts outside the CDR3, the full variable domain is GAGVSQSPSNKVTEKGKDVELRCDPISGHTALYWYRQSLGQGLEFLIYFQGNSAPDKSGLPSDRFSAERTGGSVSTLTIQRTQQEDSAVYLCASSLESTGYQPQHFGDGTRLSIL.

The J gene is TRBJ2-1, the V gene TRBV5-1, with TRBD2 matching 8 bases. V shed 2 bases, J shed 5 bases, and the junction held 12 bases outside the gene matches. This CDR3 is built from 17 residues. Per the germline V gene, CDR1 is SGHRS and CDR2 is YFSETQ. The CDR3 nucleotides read TGCGCCAGCAGCTTTCCCATACTAGCCGGGGGGGACAATGAGCAGTTCTTC. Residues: CASSFPILAGGDNEQFF.

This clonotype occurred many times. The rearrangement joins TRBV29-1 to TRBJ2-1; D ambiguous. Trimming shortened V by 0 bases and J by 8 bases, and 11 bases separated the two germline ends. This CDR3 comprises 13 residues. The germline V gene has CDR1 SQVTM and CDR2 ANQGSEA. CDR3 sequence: CSVEDEYEDEQFF. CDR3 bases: TGCAGCGTTGAAGATGAGTACGAAGATGAGCAGTTCTTC.

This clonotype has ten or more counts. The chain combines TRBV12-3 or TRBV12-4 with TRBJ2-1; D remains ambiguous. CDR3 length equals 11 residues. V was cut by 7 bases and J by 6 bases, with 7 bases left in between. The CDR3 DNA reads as TGTGCCAGCACTTATTCCAATGAGCAGTTCTTC. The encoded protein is CASTYSNEQFF.

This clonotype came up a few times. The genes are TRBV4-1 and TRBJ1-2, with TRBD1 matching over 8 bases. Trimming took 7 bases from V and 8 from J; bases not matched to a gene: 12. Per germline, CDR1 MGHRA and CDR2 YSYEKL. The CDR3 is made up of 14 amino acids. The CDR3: CASTSRQGPGGYTF. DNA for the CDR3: TGCGCCAGCACCTCAAGACAGGGGCCTGGGGGCTACACCTTC.

The CDR3 loop is CASSYWDRGGPSSYNEQFF. CDR3 sequence (DNA): TGTGCCAGCAGTTACTGGGACAGGGGGGGCCCAAGCTCCTACAATGAGCAGTTCTTC. This rearrangement joins TRBV6-2 or TRBV6-3 to TRBJ2-1; 11 bases line up with TRBD1. V shed 1 base and J 0 bases; nucleotides not matched to a gene: 8. CDR1 and CDR2 from the germline V gene are MNHEY and SVGEGT. CDR3 length: 19 residues.

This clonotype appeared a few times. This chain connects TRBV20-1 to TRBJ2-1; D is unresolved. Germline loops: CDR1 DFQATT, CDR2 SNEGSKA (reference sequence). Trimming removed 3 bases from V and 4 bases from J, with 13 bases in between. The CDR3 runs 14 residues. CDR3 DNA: TGCAGTGCTAGGTCGTCGAGCCGGTACAATGAGCAGTTCTTC. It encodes CSARSSSRYNEQFF.

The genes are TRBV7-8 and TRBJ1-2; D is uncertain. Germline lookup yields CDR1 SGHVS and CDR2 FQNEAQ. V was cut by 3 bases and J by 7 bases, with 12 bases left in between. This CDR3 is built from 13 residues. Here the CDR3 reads CASSLSESSGYTF. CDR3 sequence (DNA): TGTGCCAGCAGCTTGTCGGAATCGAGTGGCTACACCTTC.

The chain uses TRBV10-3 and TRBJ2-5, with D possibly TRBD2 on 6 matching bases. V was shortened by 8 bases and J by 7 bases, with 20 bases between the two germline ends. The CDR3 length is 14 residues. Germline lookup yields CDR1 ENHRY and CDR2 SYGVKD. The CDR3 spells CAIGAGLEVRTQYF. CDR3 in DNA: TGTGCCATCGGGGCGGGGTTGGAGGTACGGACCCAGTACTTC.

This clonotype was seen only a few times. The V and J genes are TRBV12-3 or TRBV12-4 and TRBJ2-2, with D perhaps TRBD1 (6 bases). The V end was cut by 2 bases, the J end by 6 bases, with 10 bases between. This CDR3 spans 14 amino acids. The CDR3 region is CASSLPGAAGELFF. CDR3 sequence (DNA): TGTGCCAGCAGTTTACCAGGGGCGGCCGGGGAGCTGTTTTTT.

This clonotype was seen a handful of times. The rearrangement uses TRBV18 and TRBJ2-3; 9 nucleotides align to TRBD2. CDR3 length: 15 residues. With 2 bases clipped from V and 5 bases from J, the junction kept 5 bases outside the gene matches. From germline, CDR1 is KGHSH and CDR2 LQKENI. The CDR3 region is CASSPVGAGGDTQYF. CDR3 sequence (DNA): TGTGCCAGCTCACCAGTTGGAGCGGGAGGAGATACGCAGTATTTT.

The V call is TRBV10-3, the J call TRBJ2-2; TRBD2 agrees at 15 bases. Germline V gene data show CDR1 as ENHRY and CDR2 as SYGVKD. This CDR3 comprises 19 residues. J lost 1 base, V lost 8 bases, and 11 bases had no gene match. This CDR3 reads CAIEDKGLAGGRNTGELFF. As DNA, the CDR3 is TGTGCCATCGAGGACAAGGGACTAGCGGGGGGAAGGAACACCGGGGAGCTGTTTTTT.